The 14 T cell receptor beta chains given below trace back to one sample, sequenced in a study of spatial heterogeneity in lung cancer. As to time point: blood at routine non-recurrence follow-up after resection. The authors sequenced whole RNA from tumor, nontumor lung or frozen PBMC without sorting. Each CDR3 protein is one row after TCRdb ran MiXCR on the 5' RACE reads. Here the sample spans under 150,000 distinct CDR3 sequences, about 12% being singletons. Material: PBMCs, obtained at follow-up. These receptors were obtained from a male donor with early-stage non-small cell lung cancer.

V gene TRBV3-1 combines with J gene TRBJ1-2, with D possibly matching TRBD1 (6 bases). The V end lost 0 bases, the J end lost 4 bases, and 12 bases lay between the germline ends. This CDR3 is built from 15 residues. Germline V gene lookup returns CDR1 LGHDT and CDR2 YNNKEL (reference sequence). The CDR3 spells CASSQDQTGSYGYTF. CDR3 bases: TGTGCCAGCAGCCAAGATCAGACAGGCTCCTATGGCTACACCTTC. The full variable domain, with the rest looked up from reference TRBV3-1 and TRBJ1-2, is DTAVSQTPKYLVTQMGNDKSIKCEQNLGHDTMYWYKQDSKKFLKIMFSYNNKELIINETVPNRFSPKSPDKAHLNLHINSLELGDSAVYFCASSQDQTGSYGYTFGSGTRLTVV.

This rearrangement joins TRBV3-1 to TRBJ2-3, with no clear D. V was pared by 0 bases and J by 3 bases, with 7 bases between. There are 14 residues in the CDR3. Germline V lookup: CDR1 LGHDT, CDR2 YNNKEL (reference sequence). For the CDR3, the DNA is TGTGCCAGCAGCCAAGATATGTGGACAGATACGCAGTATTTT. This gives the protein CASSQDMWTDTQYF.

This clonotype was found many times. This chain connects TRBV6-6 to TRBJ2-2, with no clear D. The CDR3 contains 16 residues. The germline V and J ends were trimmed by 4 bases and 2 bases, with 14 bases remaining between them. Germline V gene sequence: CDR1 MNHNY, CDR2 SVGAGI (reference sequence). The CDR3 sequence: CASSSLTRPNTGELFF. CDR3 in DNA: TGTGCCAGCAGTTCTTTGACAAGACCTAACACCGGGGAGCTGTTTTTT.

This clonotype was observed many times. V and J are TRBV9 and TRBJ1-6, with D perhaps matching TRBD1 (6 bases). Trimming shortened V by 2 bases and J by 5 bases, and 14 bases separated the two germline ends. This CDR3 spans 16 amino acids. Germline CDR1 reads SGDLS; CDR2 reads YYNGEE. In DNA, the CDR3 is TGTGCCAGCAGCGTGGGCCCGGGACAAGATAATTCACCCCTCCACTTT. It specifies CASSVGPGQDNSPLHF.

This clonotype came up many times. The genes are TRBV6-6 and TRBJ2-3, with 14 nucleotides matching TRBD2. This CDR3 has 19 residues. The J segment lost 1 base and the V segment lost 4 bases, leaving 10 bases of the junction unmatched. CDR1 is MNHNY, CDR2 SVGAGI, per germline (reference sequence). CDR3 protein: CASSFLGLAGAERTDTQYF. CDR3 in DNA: TGTGCCAGCAGTTTCCTGGGACTAGCGGGGGCAGAACGCACAGATACGCAGTATTTT.

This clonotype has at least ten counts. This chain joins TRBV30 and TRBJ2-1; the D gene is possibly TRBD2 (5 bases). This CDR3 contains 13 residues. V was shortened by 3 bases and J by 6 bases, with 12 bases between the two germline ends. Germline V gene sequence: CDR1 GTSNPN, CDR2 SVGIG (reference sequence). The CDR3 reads CAWSRGLSNEQFF. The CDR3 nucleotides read TGTGCCTGGAGCCGAGGGTTATCCAATGAGCAGTTCTTC.

CDR3 sequence reads: CASSEPGQGNTIYF. CDR3 nucleotide sequence: TGTGCCAGCAGTGAGCCGGGACAGGGAAACACCATATATTTT. The chain links TRBV6-1 to TRBJ1-3, with TRBD1 matching over 7 bases. CDR3 size: 14 residues. Germline CDR1 MNHNS, CDR2 SASEGT. V shed 3 bases, J shed 4 bases, and the junction held 3 bases outside the gene matches.

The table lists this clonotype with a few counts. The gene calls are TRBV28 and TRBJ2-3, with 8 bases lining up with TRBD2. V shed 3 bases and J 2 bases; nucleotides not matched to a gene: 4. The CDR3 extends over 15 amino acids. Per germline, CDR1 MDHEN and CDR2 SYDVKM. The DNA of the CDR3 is TGTGCCAGCAGTTTTGGAGCGGGGGACACAGATACGCAGTATTTT. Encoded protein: CASSFGAGDTDTQYF.

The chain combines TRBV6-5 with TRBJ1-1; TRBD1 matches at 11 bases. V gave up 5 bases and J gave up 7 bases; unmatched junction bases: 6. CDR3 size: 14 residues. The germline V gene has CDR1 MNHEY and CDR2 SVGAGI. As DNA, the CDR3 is TGTGCCAGCAGTCTGGACAGGGGGCAAAGTGAAGCTTTCTTT. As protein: CASSLDRGQSEAFF.

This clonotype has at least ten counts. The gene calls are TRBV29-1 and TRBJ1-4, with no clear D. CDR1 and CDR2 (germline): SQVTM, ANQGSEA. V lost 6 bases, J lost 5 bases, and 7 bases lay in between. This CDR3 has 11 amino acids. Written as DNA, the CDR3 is TGCAGCGTACACTCCAATGAAAAACTGTTTTTT. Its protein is CSVHSNEKLFF. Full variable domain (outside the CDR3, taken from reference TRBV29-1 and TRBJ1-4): SAVISQKPSRDICQRGTSLTIQCQVDSQVTMMFWYRQQPGQSLTLIATANQGSEATYESGFVIDKFPISRPNLTFSTLTVSNMSPEDSSIYLCSVHSNEKLFFGSGTQLSVL.

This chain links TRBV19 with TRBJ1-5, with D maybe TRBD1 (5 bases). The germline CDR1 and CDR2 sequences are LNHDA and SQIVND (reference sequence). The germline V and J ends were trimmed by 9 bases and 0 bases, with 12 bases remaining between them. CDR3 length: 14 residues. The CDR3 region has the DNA TGTGCCAGCCAGACAGAGAATAGCAATCAGCCCCAGCATTTT. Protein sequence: CASQTENSNQPQHF. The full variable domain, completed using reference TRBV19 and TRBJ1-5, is DGGITQSPKYLFRKEGQNVTLSCEQNLNHDAMYWYRQDPGQGLRLIYYSQIVNDFQKGDIAEGYSVSREKKESFPLTVTSAQKNPTAFYLCASQTENSNQPQHFGDGTRLSIL.

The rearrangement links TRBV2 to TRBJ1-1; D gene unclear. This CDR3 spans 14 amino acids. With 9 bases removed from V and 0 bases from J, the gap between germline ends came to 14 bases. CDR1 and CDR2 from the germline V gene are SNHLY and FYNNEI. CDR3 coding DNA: TGTGCCAGAGGGTTTCGGAATATGAACACTGAAGCTTTCTTT. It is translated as CARGFRNMNTEAFF.

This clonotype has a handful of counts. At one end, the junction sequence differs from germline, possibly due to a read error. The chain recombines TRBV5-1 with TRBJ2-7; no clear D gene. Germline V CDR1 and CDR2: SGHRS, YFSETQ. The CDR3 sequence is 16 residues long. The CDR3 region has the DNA TGCGCCAGCAGCTTGGGTTGGACGGTACCCTCCCACGAGCAGTACTTC. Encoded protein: CASSLGWTVPSHEQYF.

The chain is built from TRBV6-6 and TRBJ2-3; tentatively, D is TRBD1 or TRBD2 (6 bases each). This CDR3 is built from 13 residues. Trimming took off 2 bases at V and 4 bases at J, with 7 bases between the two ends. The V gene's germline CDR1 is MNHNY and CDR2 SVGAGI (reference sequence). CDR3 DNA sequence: TGTGCCAGCAGTTACCGGGGGCCAGATACGCAGTATTTT. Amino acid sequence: CASSYRGPDTQYF.